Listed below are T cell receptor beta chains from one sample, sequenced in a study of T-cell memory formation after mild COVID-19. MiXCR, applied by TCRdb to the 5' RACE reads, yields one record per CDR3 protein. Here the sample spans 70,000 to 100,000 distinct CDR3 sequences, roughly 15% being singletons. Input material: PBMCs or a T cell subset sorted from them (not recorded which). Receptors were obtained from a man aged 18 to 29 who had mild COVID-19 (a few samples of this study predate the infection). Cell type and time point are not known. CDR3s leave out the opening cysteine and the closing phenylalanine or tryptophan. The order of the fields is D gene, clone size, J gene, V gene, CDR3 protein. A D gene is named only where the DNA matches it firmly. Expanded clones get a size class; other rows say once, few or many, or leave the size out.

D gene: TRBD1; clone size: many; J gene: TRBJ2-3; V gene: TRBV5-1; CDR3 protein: ASSFLRTGSGTDTQY
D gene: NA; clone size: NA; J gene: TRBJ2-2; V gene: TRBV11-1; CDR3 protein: ASSFVNTGELF
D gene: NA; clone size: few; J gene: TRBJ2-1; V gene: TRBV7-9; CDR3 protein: ASSLRDVRV
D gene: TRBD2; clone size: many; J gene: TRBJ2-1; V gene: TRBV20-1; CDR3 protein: SARDSGGPYNEQF
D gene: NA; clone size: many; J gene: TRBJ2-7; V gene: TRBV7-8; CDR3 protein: ASSLFGEQY
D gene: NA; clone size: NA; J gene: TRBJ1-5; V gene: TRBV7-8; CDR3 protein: ASSFVIGGPSNQPQH
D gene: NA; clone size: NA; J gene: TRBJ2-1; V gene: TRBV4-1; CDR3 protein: ASSQRETGEYNEQF
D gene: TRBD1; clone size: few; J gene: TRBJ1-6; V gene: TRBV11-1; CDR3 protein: ASSLDRVDHNSPLH
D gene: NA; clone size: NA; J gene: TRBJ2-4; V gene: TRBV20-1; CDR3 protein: SARDVPGTGAKNIQY
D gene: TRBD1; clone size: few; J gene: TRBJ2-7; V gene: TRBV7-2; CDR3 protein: ASSTGQGFDEQY
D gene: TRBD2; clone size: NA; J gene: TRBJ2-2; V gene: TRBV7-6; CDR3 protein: ASSSELAGGLNTGELF
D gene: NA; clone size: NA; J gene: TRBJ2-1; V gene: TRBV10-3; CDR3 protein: AISESGSWRKF
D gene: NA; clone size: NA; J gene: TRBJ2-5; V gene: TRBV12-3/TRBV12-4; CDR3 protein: ASSLRSTWDRRETQY
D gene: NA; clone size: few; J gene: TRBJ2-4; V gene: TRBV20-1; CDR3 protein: SARDADKNIQY
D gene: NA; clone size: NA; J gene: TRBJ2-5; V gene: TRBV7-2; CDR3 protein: ASSLARGDQETQY
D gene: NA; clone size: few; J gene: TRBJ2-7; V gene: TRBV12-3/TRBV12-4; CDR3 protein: ASSLEGANSYEQY
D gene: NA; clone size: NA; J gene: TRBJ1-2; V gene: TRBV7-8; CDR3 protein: ASSLPGGNYGYT
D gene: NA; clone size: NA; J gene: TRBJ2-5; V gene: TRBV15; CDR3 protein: ATSSTDSQLSTQY
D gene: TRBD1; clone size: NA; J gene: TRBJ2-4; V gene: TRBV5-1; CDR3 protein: ASSLRQGINIQY
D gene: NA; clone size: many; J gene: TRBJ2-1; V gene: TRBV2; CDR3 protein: ASSDRWRGYNEQF
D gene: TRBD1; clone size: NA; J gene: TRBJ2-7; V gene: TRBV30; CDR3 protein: AVSSPGGYWEQY
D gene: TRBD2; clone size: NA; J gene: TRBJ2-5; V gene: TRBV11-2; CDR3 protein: ASSSRGGFQETQY